Presented here are 31 T cell receptor beta chains from one specimen sequenced in a study of shared clonotypes between healthy human individuals. TCRdb keeps only in-frame clones here, not all; method: immunoSEQ multiplex PCR. The sample comprises under 2,500,000 clones, around 95% of which are singletons, and 0.13% rests with the top ten. Sequencing used naive CD4+ T cells sorted from blood. Indicated subset: CD45RA+ positively selected. These receptors were collected from a man aged 18 to 29 in good health.

The chain links TRBV5-8 to TRBJ1-2, with no clear D. Germline values: CDR1 SGHTS, CDR2 YDEGEE. The CDR3 is 15 residues long. V dropped 0 bases and J dropped 5 bases, with 14 bases sitting between them. The CDR3 DNA reads as TGTGCCAGCAGCTTGGATGGCACACTGAGATATGGCTACACCTTC. Protein sequence: CASSLDGTLRYGYTF.

The chain couples TRBV5-1 to TRBJ1-1; D not certain. The CDR3 sequence is 13 residues long. Germline V gene data show CDR1 as SGHRS and CDR2 as YFSETQ. Trimming pared 9 bases from V and 5 bases from J, leaving 17 bases between. The CDR3 protein is CATRKGLGTEAFF. The DNA for the CDR3 is TGCGCCACCAGGAAGGGTCTGGGTACTGAAGCTTTCTTT.

The chain carries TRBV14 and TRBJ2-5, with 11 bases aligning to TRBD2. The CDR3 is made up of 15 amino acids. V was pared by 5 bases and J by 5 bases, with 7 bases of the junction left unmatched. Germline CDR1 SGHDN, CDR2 FVKESK. Here the CDR3 reads CASSELAGVLETQYF. DNA of the CDR3: TGTGCCAGCAGCGAACTAGCGGGAGTGTTGGAGACCCAGTACTTC. Variable domain in full (rest from reference TRBV14 and TRBJ2-5): EAGVTQFPSHSVIEKGQTVTLRCDPISGHDNLYWYRRVMGKEIKFLLHFVKESKQDESGMPNNRFLAERTGGTYSTLKVQPAELEDSGVYFCASSELAGVLETQYFGPGTRLLVL.

The rearrangement links TRBV7-9 to TRBJ2-2; 12 bases fit TRBD1. The CDR3 has 15 residues. In germline, CDR1 is SEHNR, CDR2 FQNEAQ (reference sequence). J was trimmed by 6 bases and V by 5 bases; bases with no gene match: 4. Here the CDR3 reads CASSEGQGAPGELFF. The CDR3 nucleotides read TGTGCCAGCAGCGAGGGACAGGGGGCACCCGGGGAGCTGTTTTTT.

This rearrangement joins TRBV7-2 to TRBJ2-7; unclear D gene. The CDR3 totals 17 residues. V was pared by 1 base and J by 1 base, with 17 bases between. Germline V gene data show CDR1 as SGHTA and CDR2 as FQGNSA. The CDR3 here is CASSLVAKGGKSYEQYF. CDR3 sequence (DNA): TGTGCCAGCAGCTTAGTCGCGAAAGGTGGGAAATCCTACGAGCAGTACTTC.

The V call is TRBV30, the J call TRBJ1-5; D is undetermined. The germline V gene encodes CDR1 GTSNPN and CDR2 SVGIG (reference sequence). The CDR3 totals 16 residues. Between the trimmed V and J ends, which lost 2 bases and 1 base, there was a span of 15 bases. CDR3 sequence reads: CAWSPGNVLSNQPQHF. The CDR3 DNA sequence: TGTGCCTGGAGTCCTGGGAACGTATTGAGCAATCAGCCCCAGCATTTT.

The chain couples TRBV5-4 to TRBJ1-2, with 10 positions matching TRBD1. CDR1 is SGHNT and CDR2 is YYREEE in the germline V gene (reference sequence). The CDR3 has 13 residues. V was clipped by 0 bases and J by 7 bases; unmatched bases: 0. CDR3 amino acids: CASSLGQGAGYTF. The CDR3 region has the DNA TGTGCCAGCAGCTTGGGACAGGGGGCTGGCTACACCTTC.

The chain carries TRBV6-1 and TRBJ2-1; the match to TRBD1 covers 10 bases. After removal of 1 base from V and 2 bases from J, the junction contained 2 bases not matched to a gene. The CDR3 has 16 residues. Germline V CDR1 and CDR2: MNHNS, SASEGT. The DNA for the CDR3 is TGTGCCAGCAGTGAAGGGACAGGGGGGACCTACAATGAGCAGTTCTTC. Protein: CASSEGTGGTYNEQFF.

The chain uses TRBV19 and TRBJ2-5; TRBD2 matches 7 bases. Germline assignment: CDR1 LNHDA and CDR2 SQIVND (reference sequence). J was trimmed by 4 bases and V by 7 bases; bases with no gene match: 12. The CDR3 totals 15 residues. The CDR3 loop reads CASTPRGGRGETQYF. The CDR3 nucleotides read TGTGCCAGTACCCCCCGAGGCGGGAGAGGAGAGACCCAGTACTTC. Complete variable domain (other parts from reference TRBV19 and TRBJ2-5): DGGITQSPKYLFRKEGQNVTLSCEQNLNHDAMYWYRQDPGQGLRLIYYSQIVNDFQKGDIAEGYSVSREKKESFPLTVTSAQKNPTAFYLCASTPRGGRGETQYFGPGTRLLVL.

The genes are TRBV29-1 and TRBJ2-7; 8 bases agree with TRBD1. Germline CDR1 is SQVTM and CDR2 is ANQGSEA. The CDR3 has 13 amino acids. The V and J ends lost 6 bases and 7 bases, in that order; junction bases with no gene match: 11. DNA of the CDR3: TGCAGCGTCGAACAGGGGGGTAGTGGGGAGCAGTACTTC. Residues: CSVEQGGSGEQYF.

The chain links TRBV28 to TRBJ1-2; D is undetermined. The ends were cut back, 6 bases at V and 4 bases at J, with 12 bases in the middle. Germline V gene lookup returns CDR1 MDHEN and CDR2 SYDVKM. The CDR3 sequence is 13 residues long. Here the CDR3 reads CASSADRVYGYTF. The CDR3 DNA sequence: TGTGCCAGCAGCGCCGATAGGGTCTATGGCTACACCTTC.

V and J are TRBV6-5 and TRBJ2-2, with no clear D. Trimming left V 6 bases short and J 2 bases short, with 10 bases between. The CDR3 contains 14 residues. Germline assignment: CDR1 MNHEY and CDR2 SVGAGI. This chain's CDR3 is CASRWTANTGELFF. In nucleotides, the CDR3 is TGTGCCAGCAGGTGGACGGCTAACACCGGGGAGCTGTTTTTT.

The V and J genes are TRBV4-1 and TRBJ2-2; D not certain. Germline V gene lookup returns CDR1 MGHRA and CDR2 YSYEKL. This CDR3 spans 15 amino acids. Trimming removed 1 base at V and 2 bases at J, with 8 bases between. The CDR3 DNA is TGCGCCAGCAGCCAAGGGCAGTATAACACCGGGGAGCTGTTTTTT. It codes for CASSQGQYNTGELFF.

The chain joins TRBV6-5 to TRBJ1-5; 7 bases fit TRBD1. The germline CDR1 and CDR2 sequences are MNHEY and SVGAGI. This CDR3 region has 15 residues. The junction had 3 bases not matched to a gene; V was cut back by 4 bases and J by 0 bases. CDR3 protein: CASSSSGGSNQPQHF. The CDR3 DNA follows: TGTGCCAGCAGTTCCTCAGGGGGTAGCAATCAGCCCCAGCATTTT.

The J gene is TRBJ2-7, the V gene TRBV10-3; D perhaps matches TRBD1 (6 bases). Germline lookup yields CDR1 ENHRY and CDR2 SYGVKD. The germline V and J ends were trimmed by 5 bases and 6 bases, with 14 bases remaining between them. The CDR3 runs 13 residues. The CDR3 DNA follows: TGTGCCATCAGTCCTGGACAGAGCGTCGAGCAGTACTTC. Protein product: CAISPGQSVEQYF.

This chain connects TRBV19 to TRBJ1-4, with D possibly being TRBD1 (5 bases). Trimming shortened V by 7 bases and J by 6 bases, and 15 bases separated the two germline ends. The CDR3 loop spans 14 amino acids. The germline gives CDR1 LNHDA, CDR2 SQIVND (reference sequence). The DNA of the CDR3 is TGTGCCAGTACCTTCGGGGGAGGGTATGAAAAACTGTTTTTT. It codes for CASTFGGGYEKLFF.

The V call is TRBV5-1, the J call TRBJ2-1, with D possibly matching TRBD2 (5 bases). CDR3 size: 14 residues. Germline loops: CDR1 SGHRS, CDR2 YFSETQ. The germline V and J ends were trimmed by 0 bases and 7 bases, with 11 bases remaining between them. The CDR3, as DNA: TGCGCCAGCAGCTTGGCCGCTAGCTGGAATGAGCAGTTCTTC. This translates into CASSLAASWNEQFF.

The chain employs TRBV9 and TRBJ2-5; tentatively, D is TRBD1 or TRBD2 (5 bases each). Germline values: CDR1 SGDLS, CDR2 YYNGEE. The CDR3 spans 16 residues. V was clipped by 4 bases and J by 5 bases, with 21 bases between them. CDR3 coding DNA: TGTGCCAGCAGCTCCAGTGGGAATGTGGGGGTGGAGACCCAGTACTTC. Amino acids: CASSSSGNVGVETQYF.

This clone was observed a single time. The rearrangement links TRBV7-6 to TRBJ2-7, with D possibly being TRBD1 (5 bases). This CDR3 is 16 amino acids long. V lost 0 bases to trimming and J lost 0 bases, with 12 bases between them. From germline, CDR1 is SGHVS and CDR2 FNYEAQ. Here the CDR3 DNA reads TGTGCCAGCAGCTTAGCGCCGGACACAAGCTCCTACGAGCAGTACTTC. The encoded protein is CASSLAPDTSSYEQYF.

The chain recombines TRBV6-6 with TRBJ1-2, with D possibly being TRBD1 (5 bases). Trimming took 6 bases from V and 4 from J, leaving 12 bases between them. The V gene's germline CDR1 is MNHNY and CDR2 SVGAGI (reference sequence). This CDR3 is built from 13 residues. CDR3 region: CASRAGTAYGYTF. CDR3 in DNA: TGTGCCAGCAGGGCCGGGACGGCCTATGGCTACACCTTC.

The chain combines TRBV9 with TRBJ2-5; 12 bases line up with TRBD2. CDR3 length: 18 residues. Germline lookup yields CDR1 SGDLS and CDR2 YYNGEE. CDR3 nucleotides: TGTCGGGCGGGAGGGGCCAAGTCTAGCGGGAGGGCCTTTGAGACCCAGTACTTC. This encodes CRAGGAKSSGRAFETQYF.

The chain links TRBV28 to TRBJ2-6, with D perhaps TRBD2 (6 bases). This CDR3 contains 15 residues. V gave up 8 bases and J gave up 0 bases, with 11 bases separating them. CDR1 MDHEN and CDR2 SYDVKM come from the germline V gene. CDR3 coding DNA: TGTGCCAGCGGGACTTCAAGCTCTGGGGCCAACGTCCTGACTTTC. It is translated as CASGTSSSGANVLTF.

V is TRBV7-9 and J is TRBJ1-6; tentatively, D is TRBD1 (6 bases). Germline CDR1 is SEHNR and CDR2 is FQNEAQ (reference sequence). The CDR3 covers 15 residues. The V end was cut by 2 bases, the J end by 7 bases, with 12 bases between. The CDR3 coding sequence is TGTGCCAGCAGCTTATACGGACAGCCAAATTCACCCCTCCACTTT. It translates to CASSLYGQPNSPLHF.

The rearrangement joins TRBV11-2 to TRBJ1-1, with D uncertain. Trimming pared 7 bases from V and 0 bases from J, leaving 15 bases between. The CDR3 runs to 15 residues. Germline-derived CDR1 and CDR2 are SGHAT and FQNNGV. CDR3 in DNA: TGTGCCAGCACCCCCGAGGGCGCGGTGAACACTGAAGCTTTCTTT. Amino acid sequence: CASTPEGAVNTEAFF.

This clone was detected ten times or more. The chain couples TRBV6-1 to TRBJ1-5, with TRBD1 matching over 8 bases. The length of the CDR3 is 17 residues. V shed 3 bases, J shed 6 bases, and the junction held 13 bases outside the gene matches. Germline V lookup: CDR1 MNHNS, CDR2 SASEGT. The CDR3 sequence is CASSDRTGFGVGQPQHF. The CDR3, as DNA: TGTGCCAGCAGTGACAGGACAGGGTTTGGGGTGGGTCAGCCCCAGCATTTT.

The chain uses TRBV19 and TRBJ1-2, with 8 bases aligning to TRBD1. The V and J ends lost 7 bases and 7 bases, in that order; junction bases with no gene match: 14. Looked up from germline, CDR1 is LNHDA and CDR2 is SQIVND (reference sequence). The CDR3 spans 15 residues. CDR3 in DNA: TGTGCCAGTACTCAACTTGGGGGACAGGAAAGTGGCTACACCTTC. This gives the protein CASTQLGGQESGYTF.

The chain links TRBV6-1 to TRBJ2-2, with 8 bases identical to TRBD1. V lost 5 bases, J lost 11 bases, and 7 bases stayed unmatched. CDR1 and CDR2 from the germline V gene are MNHNS and SASEGT. The CDR3 consists of 13 residues. CDR3 nucleotides: TGTGCCAGCAGTTCTCGCCAGGGGGCAGAGCTGTTTTTT. It is translated as CASSSRQGAELFF.

This chain joins TRBV5-4 and TRBJ2-7; D unclear. This CDR3 is built from 11 residues. The germline gives CDR1 SGHNT, CDR2 YYREEE (reference sequence). The V and J ends lost 0 bases and 6 bases respectively, with 4 bases between them. The CDR3 sequence: CASSLEREQYF. CDR3 DNA: TGTGCCAGCAGCTTGGAACGCGAGCAGTACTTC.

CDR3 bases: TGTGCCAGCAGCCGATTGGGACAGGGGGCGCGGGAGACCCAGTACTTC. Translation: CASSRLGQGARETQYF. This chain connects TRBV7-9 to TRBJ2-5; 12 bases are shared with TRBD1. The junction had 9 bases not matched to a gene; V was cut back by 5 bases and J by 5 bases. The CDR3 spans 16 residues. From germline, CDR1 is SEHNR and CDR2 FQNEAQ (reference sequence).

This chain uses TRBV5-4 with TRBJ1-6, with TRBD1 identical over 9 bases. The trim removed 0 bases at V and 10 bases at J, leaving 5 bases unmatched. The CDR3 spans 15 residues. Germline-derived CDR1 and CDR2 are SGHNT and YYREEE (reference sequence). The CDR3 DNA reads TGTGCCAGCAGCTTGGGGGGACAGGGACAGTCACCCCTCCACTTT. Residues: CASSLGGQGQSPLHF. Filled out from reference TRBV5-4 and TRBJ1-6, the complete variable domain reads ETGVTQSPTHLIKTRGQQVTLRCSSQSGHNTVSWYQQALGQGPQFIFQYYREEENGRGNFPPRFSGLQFPNYSSELNVNALELDDSALYLCASSLGGQGQSPLHFGNGTRLTVT.

As to this clone: This same CDR3 is encoded by further DNA sequences in the sample. This chain uses TRBV25-1 with TRBJ1-5; D is ambiguous. In germline, CDR1 is MGHDK, CDR2 SYGVNS. This CDR3 has 14 amino acids. V lost 4 bases, J lost 1 base, and 8 bases lay in between. This CDR3 reads CASSGGSSNQPQHF. CDR3 DNA: TGTGCCAGCAGTGGAGGCAGCAGCAATCAGCCCCAGCATTTT.